This TCR beta chain was sequenced during a study of monozygotic twins with inflammatory bowel disease. Study observations and caveats: Among IBD patients, TCRbeta diversity (inverse Simpson) was lower than in healthy co-twins. Compared with healthy twins, IBD patients shared fewer clonotypes with others, especially with disease activity.

The CDR3 has 15 amino acids. CDR1 and CDR2 from the germline V gene are LGHNT and FRNRAP. The input for each TCR library was approximately 3,800 ng of total RNA. TCRdb reanalyzed the 5' RACE reads and collapses them to one entry per CDR3 protein, without DNA. The record lists more than 95,000 distinct CDR3 sequences, of which the ten most abundant hold under 2.5%. Points on this clonotype: The antigen is undetermined.

The V and J genes are TRBV12-5 and TRBJ2-5; TCRdb designates TRBD1, a call that cannot be tested without DNA. This TCR was sampled from a human donor with ulcerative colitis or Crohn's disease, or a healthy co-twin of an affected twin (not recorded which). The sequencing input was blood. CDR3: CASARDRVSGETQYF.